The 21 T cell receptor beta chains below come from one sample, sequenced in a study of T cell responses to AZD1222 COVID-19 vaccine. The table came from immunoSEQ multiplex PCR; TCRdb's copy has only in-frame clones and leaves some out. Of some 99,000 clones in the sample, almost 90% were seen once. The material sequenced was peripheral blood, taken 28 days after the second AZD1222 dose. The receptor set was obtained from an adult who received the AZD1222 COVID-19 vaccine.

The chain is built from TRBV28 and TRBJ1-5; 7 positions agree with TRBD1. With 6 bases clipped from V and 1 base from J, the junction kept 6 bases outside the gene matches. Germline CDR1 reads MDHEN; CDR2 reads SYDVKM. The CDR3 extends over 15 amino acids. CDR3 DNA sequence: TGTGCCAGCAGGCGTCAGGGGGTCAGCAATCAGCCCCAGCATTTT. As protein: CASRRQGVSNQPQHF.

This chain joins TRBV18 and TRBJ1-1; tentative D call: TRBD1 (6 bases). The length of the CDR3 is 14 residues. Between the trimmed V and J ends, which lost 3 bases and 5 bases, there was a span of 13 bases. CDR1 is KGHSH, CDR2 LQKENI, per germline. CDR3 loop: CASSPNEGETEAFF. The CDR3 DNA reads as TGTGCCAGCTCACCCAACGAGGGGGAAACTGAAGCTTTCTTT.

The chain employs TRBV5-6 and TRBJ1-1; no reliable D call. Germline lookup yields CDR1 SGHDT and CDR2 YYEEEE. The V end lost 1 base, the J end lost 3 bases, and 16 bases lay between the germline ends. The length of the CDR3 is 16 residues. CDR3 in DNA: TGTGCCAGCAGCTTGATCGAACCCCCACGGGACACTGAAGCTTTCTTT. Its translation is CASSLIEPPRDTEAFF.

This clone was seen ten or more times. V and J are TRBV2 and TRBJ2-7; 8 bases map to TRBD1. From germline, CDR1 is SNHLY and CDR2 FYNNEI. This CDR3 spans 15 amino acids. The V segment lost 1 base and the J segment 7 bases; nucleotides outside the gene matches: 9. CDR3 coding DNA: TGTGCCAGCAGTGAAGGGACAGGGTTTGGGCGGGAGCAGTACTTC. Its protein is CASSEGTGFGREQYF.

The chain joins TRBV6-5 to TRBJ2-7, with 7 bases aligning to TRBD2. J gave up 6 bases and V 6 bases, and 11 bases lay outside the gene matches. The CDR3 has 14 residues. Per the germline V gene, CDR1 is MNHEY and CDR2 is SVGAGI. DNA of the CDR3: TGTGCCAGCAGCAGTCAAAGGTCGGGGGGCGAGCAGTACTTC. Translation: CASSSQRSGGEQYF.

The count of this clone is one. The gene calls are TRBV18 and TRBJ2-1; D gene unclear. The CDR3 is 16 residues long. Germline loops: CDR1 KGHSH, CDR2 LQKENI. With 3 bases removed from V and 4 bases from J, the gap between germline ends came to 16 bases. The CDR3 DNA is TGTGCCAGCTCACCGAACGTCGGGTTCGGGTACAATGAGCAGTTCTTC. This sequence encodes CASSPNVGFGYNEQFF.

The rearrangement uses TRBV7-9 and TRBJ2-5; D remains unclear. V was pared by 5 bases and J by 1 base, with 20 bases between. The germline gives CDR1 SEHNR, CDR2 FQNEAQ (reference sequence). The CDR3 runs to 17 residues. The chain's CDR3 is CASSAFRTVNIQETQYF. CDR3 nucleotides: TGTGCCAGCAGCGCCTTTCGCACAGTTAACATCCAAGAGACCCAGTACTTC.

J is TRBJ1-3 and V is TRBV11-2, with D perhaps matching TRBD1 (6 bases). The CDR3 extends over 16 amino acids. CDR1 and CDR2 from the germline V gene are SGHAT and FQNNGV. V dropped 4 bases and J dropped 3 bases, with 16 bases sitting between them. In nucleotides, the CDR3 is TGTGCCAGCAGCTCACTGGCCGGGGGCTTTGGAAACACCATATATTTT. Translated, it gives CASSSLAGGFGNTIYF.

The J gene is TRBJ2-7, the V gene TRBV18; D perhaps matches TRBD1 (7 bases). The CDR3 length is 15 residues. V lost 2 bases, J lost 5 bases, and 16 bases lay in between. Germline V CDR1 and CDR2: KGHSH, LQKENI. CDR3: CASSPAGQLSHEQYF. CDR3 DNA sequence: TGTGCCAGCTCACCAGCGGGACAGTTATCCCACGAGCAGTACTTC.

This chain connects TRBV12-5 to TRBJ2-1, with 11 positions matching TRBD2. After removal of 1 base from V and 4 bases from J, the junction contained 3 bases not matched to a gene. The CDR3 is 16 residues long. Per germline, CDR1 LGHNT and CDR2 FRNRAP. In DNA form, the CDR3 reads TGTGCTAGTGGTTTGGGGGTAGCGGGAGGGTACAATGAGCAGTTCTTC. This gives the protein CASGLGVAGGYNEQFF. Combining the CDR3 with reference TRBV12-5 and TRBJ2-1 gives the whole variable domain DARVTQTPRHKVTEMGQEVTMRCQPILGHNTVFWYRQTMMQGLELLAYFRNRAPLDDSGMPKDRFSAEMPDATLATLKIQPSEPRDSAVYFCASGLGVAGGYNEQFFGPGTRLTVL.

The V call is TRBV5-1, the J call TRBJ2-1, with TRBD2 as a possible D gene (6 bases). The CDR3 runs 16 residues. The germline CDR1 and CDR2 sequences are SGHRS and YFSETQ. Trimming took off 1 base at V and 0 bases at J, with 11 bases between the two ends. This chain's CDR3 is CASSLFYGSSYNEQFF. CDR3 bases: TGCGCCAGCAGCTTGTTTTACGGGAGCTCCTACAATGAGCAGTTCTTC.

This sequence joins TRBV28 and TRBJ2-2; D unresolved. The V and J ends lost 6 bases and 4 bases respectively, with 18 bases between them. The CDR3 length is 16 residues. Germline lookup yields CDR1 MDHEN and CDR2 SYDVKM. The CDR3 DNA is TGTGCCAGCAGCCCCGTCGGCTTCCGCGGCACCGGGGAGCTGTTTTTT. This translates into CASSPVGFRGTGELFF.

The V and J genes are TRBV11-2 and TRBJ2-7; 8 bases are shared with TRBD1. This CDR3 comprises 14 residues. The germline CDR1 and CDR2 sequences are SGHAT and FQNNGV. V lost 4 bases to trimming and J lost 0 bases; unmatched junction nucleotides: 2. The CDR3 nucleotides read TGTGCCAGCAGCTGGGACAGGAGCTCCTACGAGCAGTACTTC. Translated, it gives CASSWDRSSYEQYF.

The CDR3 here is CASSSTGAAYGYTF. CDR3 bases: TGCGCCAGCAGCTCGACAGGGGCTGCGTATGGCTACACCTTC. The chain has TRBV5-1 and TRBJ1-2, with 8 bases aligning to TRBD1. Trimming removed 3 bases from V and 5 bases from J; junction bases left unmatched: 6. The germline CDR1 and CDR2 sequences are SGHRS and YFSETQ. The CDR3 contains 14 residues.

The chain employs TRBV20-1 and TRBJ2-2, with TRBD1 as a possible D gene (5 bases). Trimming took off 3 bases at V and 2 bases at J, with 10 bases between the two ends. The CDR3 is 14 amino acids. The germline V gene has CDR1 DFQATT and CDR2 SNEGSKA (reference sequence). The CDR3 is CSASSGLNTGELFF. CDR3 DNA sequence: TGCAGTGCTAGTTCAGGGCTAAACACCGGGGAGCTGTTTTTT.

This chain connects TRBV2 to TRBJ2-5; D is unclear. The germline V gene has CDR1 SNHLY and CDR2 FYNNEI. CDR3 length: 13 amino acids. Trimming cost V 8 bases and J 5 bases, with 15 bases left between them. CDR3 region: CASGDLILETQYF. The CDR3 nucleotides are TGTGCCAGCGGCGACTTAATTTTGGAGACCCAGTACTTC.

The rearrangement uses TRBV29-1 and TRBJ2-7; 12 bases map to TRBD2. Germline V gene lookup returns CDR1 SQVTM and CDR2 ANQGSEA. This CDR3 spans 14 amino acids. V lost 5 bases to trimming and J lost 4 bases; unmatched junction nucleotides: 6. This CDR3 reads CSVSGLAGQYEQYF. The CDR3 DNA reads as TGCAGCGTTTCCGGACTAGCGGGGCAATACGAGCAGTACTTC.

CDR3 in amino acids: CASSFAGQNTEAFF. CDR3 nucleotides: TGTGCCAGCAGTTTTGCGGGACAGAACACTGAAGCTTTCTTT. The rearrangement links TRBV27 to TRBJ1-1; a weak D match, TRBD1 (6 bases). The CDR3 contains 14 residues. Looked up from germline, CDR1 is MNHEY and CDR2 is SMNVEV (reference sequence). V was cut by 3 bases and J by 1 base, with 9 bases left in between.

The V gene is TRBV4-1, the J gene TRBJ2-2, with TRBD2 identical over 16 bases. This CDR3 is built from 18 residues. Trimming removed 3 bases from V and 6 bases from J; junction bases left unmatched: 7. Germline loops: CDR1 MGHRA, CDR2 YSYEKL. The CDR3 sequence: CASSHGTSGRASAGELFF. The DNA of the CDR3 is TGCGCCAGCAGCCACGGGACTAGCGGGAGGGCCTCGGCCGGGGAGCTGTTTTTT.

This clone was found a few times. V usage is TRBV5-1 and J usage is TRBJ2-5; weak D call: TRBD1 (6 bases). CDR1 is SGHRS, CDR2 YFSETQ, per germline. The CDR3 consists of 15 residues. Trimming stripped 4 bases from V and 3 bases from J, with 16 bases between. The CDR3 sequence is CASSLQGPSEETQYF. The CDR3 nucleotides are TGCGCCAGCAGCCTGCAGGGGCCTTCGGAAGAGACCCAGTACTTC. Supplemented by reference TRBV5-1 and TRBJ2-5, the full variable domain reads KAGVTQTPRYLIKTRGQQVTLSCSPISGHRSVSWYQQTPGQGLQFLFEYFSETQRNKGNFPGRFSGRQFSNSRSEMNVSTLELGDSALYLCASSLQGPSEETQYFGPGTRLLVL.

The genes are TRBV19 and TRBJ1-4, with 9 positions matching TRBD1. The CDR3 extends over 14 amino acids. V dropped 4 bases and J dropped 6; count of bases not matched to a gene: 3. The germline CDR1 and CDR2 sequences are LNHDA and SQIVND (reference sequence). CDR3: CASSKTGGDEKLFF. CDR3 nucleotides: TGTGCCAGTAGTAAGACAGGGGGTGATGAAAAACTGTTTTTT.